This T cell receptor beta chain originates from a study of human T cells and chemical hapten exposure. The study's library attached unique molecular identifiers to single cDNA molecules. MiXCR, applied by TCRdb to the RACE reads, yields one record per CDR3 protein. Of approximately 400,000 distinct CDR3 sequences listed, roughly 4.8% were seen once; the top ten hold approximately 2.1%. The CDR3 has 13 residues. Germline V gene lookup returns CDR1 SGHTA and CDR2 FQGNSA. V lost 5 bases and J lost 3, with 11 bases in between. Time point indicated: patch test 1, 2 weeks after DPC sensitization. Treatment described: therapeutic diphenylcyclopropenone sensitization with weekly scalp DPC.

The rearrangement joins TRBV7-2 to TRBJ2-7, with D uncertain. The sequences come from whole blood, collected in connection with sensitization to the hapten diphenylcyclopropenone (DPC). The TCR originated in a woman aged 45-59 years with alopecia areata. Some clones in this sample may be carry-over from other donors' samples. DNA of the CDR3: TGTGCCAGCAGCAAAGACCCTGGCTACGAGCAGTACTTC. It codes for CASSKDPGYEQYF.